The clone carrying this T cell receptor beta chain has a handful of counts. What it binds is unknown. With a J-beta primer mix and a sample-barcoded 5' primer, a second PCR ran roughly 6 to 11 cycles. MiXCR was run by TCRdb on the 5' RACE reads, yielding one entry per CDR3 protein. This table holds under 800,000 distinct CDR3 sequences, roughly 47% found once. These data originate in a study of blood T cells in healthy people across ages. Study conclusions and caveats: A strong correlation was found between TCR beta diversity and the percentage of naive T cells. Estimated diversity across one million T cells was deemed an underestimate.

V shed 2 bases and J shed 4 bases, with 17 bases lying between them. The CDR3 consists of 16 residues. Germline V CDR1 and CDR2: MNHEY, SMNVEV (reference sequence). The material sequenced was blood. The chain combines TRBV27 with TRBJ1-2; weak D call: TRBD1 (5 bases). This receptor was obtained from a woman in her fifties or sixties in good health. The CDR3 nucleotides read TGTGCCAGCAGTTTACTCGGTCAGGGACCCAGCTATGGCTACACCTTC. Translation gives CASSLLGQGPSYGYTF.